The 3 T cell receptor beta chains presented below share a single source sample, sequenced in a study of blood T cells in healthy people across ages. A sample-barcoded 5' primer and a J-beta primer mix were used in a second PCR of roughly 7 to 11 cycles. Each CDR3 protein is one row after TCRdb ran MiXCR on the 5' RACE reads. The repertoire holds roughly 1.4 million distinct CDR3 sequences, approximately 60% seen once, with under 8.5% in the top ten. The source material was blood. The receptors were sampled from a man in his late teens or twenties in good health.

Here the CDR3 reads CAIRGTDRGTDTQYF. The CDR3 bases are TGTGCCATCAGGGGGACGGACAGGGGCACAGATACGCAGTATTTT. The V gene is TRBV10-3, the J gene TRBJ2-3; 8 positions match TRBD1. The CDR3 contains 15 residues. CDR1 and CDR2 from the germline V gene are ENHRY and SYGVKD. The V segment lost 6 bases and the J segment 1 base; nucleotides outside the gene matches: 6.

The J gene is TRBJ1-5, the V gene TRBV2, with D possibly matching TRBD1 (5 bases). Germline assignment: CDR1 SNHLY and CDR2 FYNNEI. The V gene lost 5 bases and the J gene lost 4 bases, with 18 bases spanning the gap. The CDR3 contains 16 residues. CDR3 amino acids: CASSTLDSHLNQPQHF. CDR3 in DNA: TGTGCCAGCAGTACGCTCGACAGCCACCTTAATCAGCCCCAGCATTTT.

This chain links TRBV4-1 with TRBJ2-1, with 7 nucleotides matching TRBD2. The CDR3 covers 15 residues. Germline lookup yields CDR1 MGHRA and CDR2 YSYEKL. V shed 3 bases and J 4 bases; nucleotides not matched to a gene: 6. Here the CDR3 DNA reads TGCGCCAGCAGCCATGCCGGGACTACATACAATGAGCAGTTCTTC. Its protein is CASSHAGTTYNEQFF.